This T cell receptor (beta chain) was documented in a study of T cell repertoires and Cas9 in healthy adults. On the study more broadly: Characterization of SpCas9-reactive CD4 and CD8 T cells covered multi-effector potency, cytotoxicity and lineage.

This clone was seen only once. Its antigen remains unknown. Study findings and constraints: SpCas9-reactive regulatory T cells reportedly mitigated SpCas9-reactive effector T cells in vitro.

Method: immunoSEQ multiplex PCR; TCRdb's copy keeps in-frame clones and lacks some. The sample has more than 20,000 clones, 92% seen once. What was sequenced was CD4+ effector T cells (CD127+, CD25-, CD137-, CD154-) from PBMCs; culture status not recorded. The TCR was taken from a human donor in good health.

CDR3 sequence (DNA): TGTGCCAGCAGTCTTGGACAGCTTTCTGGAAACACCATATATTTT. This sequence encodes CASSLGQLSGNTIYF. This chain connects TRBV25-1 to TRBJ1-3, with a tentative D call TRBD1 (6 bases). The CDR3 contains 15 residues. V lost 5 bases to trimming and J lost 1 base, with 12 bases between them. Per germline, CDR1 MGHDK and CDR2 SYGVNS.